Each of the 23 T cell receptor beta chains below was sequenced from the same sample in a study of OX40 agonist ivuxolimab in advanced cancers. Measured with immunoSEQ multiplex PCR; TCRdb has only the in-frame clones, and not every one. The data hold over 55,000 clones, with over 75% observed a single time. Specimen: CD4+ or CD8+ T cells sorted from blood, collected in a trial of the OX40 agonist ivuxolimab. The receptor set was obtained from an adult with an advanced solid tumor such as melanoma, head and neck, liver or kidney cancer.

CDR3 residues: CASSLNTGGTGELFF. In nucleotides, the CDR3 is TGTGCCAGCAGCTTAAATACTGGGGGTACCGGGGAGCTGTTTTTT. The chain is built from TRBV7-3 and TRBJ2-2; D may be TRBD1 or TRBD2 (5 bases each). CDR1 and CDR2 from the germline V gene are SGHTA and FQGTGA. The ends were cut back, 1 base at V and 5 bases at J, with 11 bases in the middle. The CDR3 contains 15 residues.

The chain joins TRBV5-4 to TRBJ2-1, with 10 positions matching TRBD2. In germline, CDR1 is SGHNT, CDR2 YYREEE (reference sequence). The V and J ends lost 4 bases and 10 bases, in that order; junction bases with no gene match: 11. The CDR3 length is 15 residues. CDR3 sequence reads: CASSDQAGGPGEQFF. CDR3 coding DNA: TGTGCCAGCAGCGACCAAGCGGGAGGGCCCGGAGAGCAGTTCTTC.

The rearrangement joins TRBV7-2 to TRBJ2-7; 15 nucleotides agree with TRBD2. This CDR3 comprises 19 residues. V was clipped by 0 bases and J by 2 bases; unmatched bases: 8. CDR1 SGHTA and CDR2 FQGNSA come from the germline V gene. The CDR3 DNA follows: TGTGCCAGCAGCTTAGCTGGACTAGCGGGAGGGTGGGGGCCCTACGAGCAGTACTTC. It yields the protein CASSLAGLAGGWGPYEQYF.

As for this clone: Sequence at one end of the junction differs from germline and may be a read error. Other DNA sequences in this sample translate to the same CDR3. The gene calls are TRBV5-1 and TRBJ1-5; TRBD1 matches at 7 bases. Germline V lookup: CDR1 SGHRS, CDR2 YFSETQ. The CDR3 has 13 amino acids. The CDR3 DNA sequence: TGCGCCAGCAGCACCACAGGGGAGTTGCCCCAACATTTT. Its protein is CASSTTGELPQHF.

The sample holds a few counts of this clone. J is TRBJ2-7 and V is TRBV18; 7 bases are shared with TRBD2. The ends lost 3 bases at V and 7 bases at J; junction bases unmatched: 15. Germline CDR1 is KGHSH and CDR2 is LQKENI. The CDR3 is 16 residues long. The CDR3 DNA reads TGTGCCAGCTCACCCGCGGGGACTACCAGTCTGGATGAGCAGTACGTC. It codes for CASSPAGTTSLDEQYV.

This clone was counted a single time. V usage is TRBV7-3 and J usage is TRBJ1-1; the D is unclear. Per germline, CDR1 SGHTA and CDR2 FQGTGA. CDR3 length: 13 amino acids. Trimming took 5 bases from V and 4 from J, leaving 11 bases between them. The CDR3 sequence is CASSLLTGTEAFF. The CDR3 DNA is TGTGCCAGCAGCCTCCTGACGGGCACTGAAGCTTTCTTT.

V usage is TRBV15 and J usage is TRBJ1-1; D is ambiguous. V lost 5 bases and J lost 0, with 10 bases in between. Germline CDR1 LNHNV, CDR2 YYDKDF (reference sequence). The CDR3 runs to 14 residues. The CDR3 loop is CATSPQTMNTEAFF. CDR3 coding DNA: TGTGCCACCAGCCCTCAGACAATGAACACTGAAGCTTTCTTT.

J is TRBJ2-4 and V is TRBV4-1; 11 bases are a match to TRBD1. This CDR3 contains 15 residues. Unmatched junction bases numbered 6, after V lost 8 bases and J lost 3 bases. The germline gives CDR1 MGHRA, CDR2 YSYEKL. CDR3 in amino acids: CASARDRGGKNIQYF. The DNA of the CDR3 is TGCGCCAGCGCGCGGGACAGGGGGGGCAAAAACATTCAGTACTTC.

J is TRBJ2-7 and V is TRBV28; D is tentatively TRBD1 or TRBD2 (6 bases each). The length of the CDR3 is 18 residues. V lost 1 base and J 1 base, leaving 20 bases between the germline ends. Germline-derived CDR1 and CDR2 are MDHEN and SYDVKM. The CDR3 protein is CASSLSPTWKGGSYEQYF. The CDR3 DNA reads as TGTGCCAGCAGTTTATCCCCCACATGGAAAGGGGGGTCCTACGAGCAGTACTTC.

This clone has just a few counts. The chain couples TRBV9 to TRBJ2-3; 11 bases fit TRBD2. Germline V gives CDR1 SGDLS, CDR2 YYNGEE. Trimming took 4 bases from V and 3 from J; bases not matched to a gene: 4. The CDR3 runs to 15 residues. CDR3 DNA: TGTGCCAGCAGCACCGGGACTAGCGGAACAGATACGCAGTATTTT. Protein product: CASSTGTSGTDTQYF.

The chain has TRBV2 and TRBJ2-7; 10 nucleotides line up with TRBD1. The CDR3 runs 13 residues. V was clipped by 6 bases and J by 5 bases; unmatched bases: 4. Germline CDR1 SNHLY, CDR2 FYNNEI. The CDR3 here is CASSQDRGNEQYV. The CDR3 DNA is TGTGCCAGCAGCCAGGACAGGGGGAACGAGCAGTACGTC.

This sequence joins TRBV11-2 and TRBJ2-5, with D tentatively TRBD2 (5 bases). The ends were cut back, 5 bases at V and 5 bases at J, with 12 bases in the middle. Germline V gene sequence: CDR1 SGHAT, CDR2 FQNNGV. The CDR3 spans 13 residues. The CDR3 DNA reads as TGTGCCAGCAGCCGGGGATCGGTGGAGACCCAGTACTTC. Translating gives CASSRGSVETQYF.

The chain employs TRBV27 and TRBJ1-1, with a weak D call TRBD1 (6 bases). The CDR3 length is 15 residues. The germline gives CDR1 MNHEY, CDR2 SMNVEV (reference sequence). V shed 5 bases and J shed 4 bases, with 17 bases lying between them. The DNA of the CDR3 is TGTGCCAGCAGTATTCTACCCGGAGGGGGCACTGAAGCTTTCTTT. It specifies CASSILPGGGTEAFF.

The chain has TRBV7-9 and TRBJ2-3; the match to TRBD2 covers 11 bases. Germline V gene sequence: CDR1 SEHNR, CDR2 FQNEAQ (reference sequence). After removal of 3 bases from V and 6 bases from J, the junction contained 8 bases not matched to a gene. There are 16 residues in the CDR3. The CDR3 sequence is CASSLDLAGGPDTQYF. For the CDR3, the DNA is TGTGCCAGCAGCTTGGATCTAGCGGGAGGCCCGGATACGCAGTATTTT. Together with reference TRBV7-9 and TRBJ2-3, the CDR3 gives the full variable domain: DTGVSQNPRHKITKRGQNVTFRCDPISEHNRLYWYRQTLGQGPEFLTYFQNEAQLEKSRLLSDRFSAERPKGSFSTLEIQRTEQGDSAMYLCASSLDLAGGPDTQYFGPGTRLTVL.

V gene TRBV21-1 combines with J gene TRBJ1-1. TRBV21-1 is a documented pseudogene. The CDR3 runs 15 residues. The CDR3 protein is CASSNGPLEDTEAFF. DNA of the CDR3: TGTGCCAGCAGCAATGGCCCCCTAGAGGACACTGAAGCTTTCTTT.

The genes are TRBV18 and TRBJ1-1, with a possible D match to TRBD1 (5 bases). The CDR3 is made up of 14 amino acids. Trimming shortened V by 3 bases and J by 8 bases, and 16 bases separated the two germline ends. Looked up from germline, CDR1 is KGHSH and CDR2 is LQKENI. In DNA, the CDR3 is TGTGCCAGCTCACCGTATCGGGACTCACAGGAAGCTTTCTTT. Translating it yields CASSPYRDSQEAFF.

The genes are TRBV2 and TRBJ2-7; 9 nucleotides match TRBD1. J lost 2 bases, V lost 4 bases, and 9 bases had no gene match. The CDR3 is 16 amino acids. Germline lookup yields CDR1 SNHLY and CDR2 FYNNEI. CDR3 sequence: CASSGSGGTGPYEQYF. CDR3 bases: TGTGCCAGCAGTGGATCCGGTGGGACAGGGCCCTACGAGCAGTACTTC. Full variable domain (remainder filled in from reference TRBV2 and TRBJ2-7): EPEVTQTPSHQVTQMGQEVILRCVPISNHLYFYWYRQILGQKVEFLVSFYNNEISEKSEIFDDQFSVERPDGSNFTLKIRSTKLEDSAMYFCASSGSGGTGPYEQYFGPGTRLTVT.

Details on this clone: Distinct nucleotide sequences in the sample also encode this CDR3. V gene TRBV6-4 combines with J gene TRBJ1-1, with D unclear. The length of the CDR3 is 14 residues. Trimming stripped 9 bases from V and 3 bases from J, with 17 bases between. Germline CDR1 is MRHNA and CDR2 is SNTAGT. The DNA of the CDR3 is TGTGCCAGTAGATTTAGCTCCACGGACACTGAAGCTTTCTTT. Protein sequence: CASRFSSTDTEAFF.

V and J are TRBV14 and TRBJ1-6; 7 bases map to TRBD1. After removal of 4 bases from V and 12 bases from J, the junction contained 15 bases not matched to a gene. Per the germline V gene, CDR1 is SGHDN and CDR2 is FVKESK. The CDR3 is 16 amino acids. CDR3 protein: CASSPTGTDGFVPLHF. The CDR3 DNA reads as TGTGCCAGCAGCCCGACCGGGACAGACGGATTCGTACCCCTCCACTTT.

CDR3 in amino acids: CASSYPIREEGIYF. The CDR3 DNA follows: TGTGCCAGCAGTTACCCCATACGAGAGGAAGGCATATATTTT. The chain carries TRBV6-5 and TRBJ1-3; no reliable D call. Trimming shortened V by 2 bases and J by 12 bases, and 17 bases separated the two germline ends. Germline V lookup: CDR1 MNHEY, CDR2 SVGAGI. There are 14 residues in the CDR3.

The rearrangement joins TRBV6-6 to TRBJ1-2; tentatively, D is TRBD1 (6 bases). V lost 1 base and J lost 5, with 14 bases in between. The CDR3 spans 15 residues. CDR1 is MNHNY and CDR2 is SVGAGI in the germline V gene (reference sequence). The CDR3 DNA reads TGTGCCAGCAGTTACTTTTCCAGGGGAGGATATGGCTACACCTTC. Translation gives CASSYFSRGGYGYTF.

The J gene is TRBJ1-2, the V gene TRBV6-1; D is unclear. Germline lookup yields CDR1 MNHNS and CDR2 SASEGT. V shed 5 bases and J shed 3 bases, with 10 bases lying between them. CDR3 length: 13 residues. CDR3 sequence (DNA): TGTGCCAGCAGTTGGAAGGAAGACTATGGCTACACCTTC. This encodes CASSWKEDYGYTF.

V is TRBV27 and J is TRBJ1-6; TRBD1 matches 11 bases. With 8 bases clipped from V and 7 bases from J, the junction kept 7 bases outside the gene matches. CDR3 size: 15 residues. Germline loops: CDR1 MNHEY, CDR2 SMNVEV (reference sequence). The CDR3 loop is CASCPDRGPNSPLHF. CDR3 nucleotide sequence: TGTGCCAGCTGCCCGGACAGGGGGCCCAATTCACCCCTCCACTTT.